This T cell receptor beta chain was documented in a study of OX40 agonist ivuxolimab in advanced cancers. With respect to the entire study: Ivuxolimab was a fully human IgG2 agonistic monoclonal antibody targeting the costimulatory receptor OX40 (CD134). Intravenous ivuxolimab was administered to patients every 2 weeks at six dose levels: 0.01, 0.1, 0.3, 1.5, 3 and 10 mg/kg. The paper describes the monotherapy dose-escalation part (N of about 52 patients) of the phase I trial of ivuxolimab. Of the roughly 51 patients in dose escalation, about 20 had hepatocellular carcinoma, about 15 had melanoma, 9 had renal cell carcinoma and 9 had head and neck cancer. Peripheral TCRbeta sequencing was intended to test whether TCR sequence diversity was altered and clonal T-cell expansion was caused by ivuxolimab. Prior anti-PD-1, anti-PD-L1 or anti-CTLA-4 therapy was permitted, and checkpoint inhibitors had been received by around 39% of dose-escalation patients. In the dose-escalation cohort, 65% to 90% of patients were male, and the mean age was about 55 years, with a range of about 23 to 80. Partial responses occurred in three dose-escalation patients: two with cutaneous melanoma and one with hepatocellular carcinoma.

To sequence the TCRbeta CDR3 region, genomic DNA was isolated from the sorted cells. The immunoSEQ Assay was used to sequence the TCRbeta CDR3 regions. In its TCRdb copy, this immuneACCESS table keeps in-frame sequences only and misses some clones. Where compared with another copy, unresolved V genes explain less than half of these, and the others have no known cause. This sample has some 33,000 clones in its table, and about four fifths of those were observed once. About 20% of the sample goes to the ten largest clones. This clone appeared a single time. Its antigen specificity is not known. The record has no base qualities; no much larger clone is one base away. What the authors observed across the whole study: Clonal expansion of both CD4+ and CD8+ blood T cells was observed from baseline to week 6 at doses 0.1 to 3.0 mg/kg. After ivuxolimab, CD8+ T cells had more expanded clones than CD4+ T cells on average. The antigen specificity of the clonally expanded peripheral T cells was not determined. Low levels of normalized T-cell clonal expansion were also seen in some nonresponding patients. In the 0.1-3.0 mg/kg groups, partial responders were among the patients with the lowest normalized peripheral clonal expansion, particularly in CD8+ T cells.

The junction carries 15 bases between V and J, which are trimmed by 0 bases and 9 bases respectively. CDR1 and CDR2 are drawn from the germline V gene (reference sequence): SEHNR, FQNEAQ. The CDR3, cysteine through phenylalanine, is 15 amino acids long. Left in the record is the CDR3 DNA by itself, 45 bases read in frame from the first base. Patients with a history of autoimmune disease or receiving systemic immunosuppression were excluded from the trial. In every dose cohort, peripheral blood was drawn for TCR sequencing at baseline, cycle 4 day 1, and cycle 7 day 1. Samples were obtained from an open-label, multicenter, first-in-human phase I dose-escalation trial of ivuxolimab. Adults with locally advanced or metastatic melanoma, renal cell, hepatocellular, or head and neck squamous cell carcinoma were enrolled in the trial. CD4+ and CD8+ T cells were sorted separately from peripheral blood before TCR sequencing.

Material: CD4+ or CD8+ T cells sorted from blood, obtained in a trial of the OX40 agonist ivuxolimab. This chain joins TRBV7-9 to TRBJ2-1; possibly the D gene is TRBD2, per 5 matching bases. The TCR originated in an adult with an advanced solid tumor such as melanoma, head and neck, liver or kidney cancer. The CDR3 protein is CASSLAGPLRAEQFF. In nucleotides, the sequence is TGTGCCAGCAGCTTAGCTGGACCCCTGCGGGCTGAGCAGTTCTTC.